This T cell receptor (beta chain) was retrieved from a study of human T cells and chemical hapten exposure. TCRdb analysed the RACE reads with MiXCR anew, one entry per CDR3 protein. This table has fewer than 200,000 distinct CDR3 sequences, around a quarter appearing once. The CDR3 loop spans 13 amino acids. V was pared by 7 bases and J by 9 bases, with 16 bases between. The V gene's germline CDR1 is MNHEY and CDR2 SVGEGT. Study-level findings and limits: TCRs exceeding a frequency of 1 in 1000 stayed unchanged under DPC sensitization.

As concerns this clonotype: Its specificity is unknown.

Time point denoted: patch test 3, about 24 weeks after DPC sensitization. Treatment: therapeutic diphenylcyclopropenone sensitization with weekly scalp DPC. The TCR comes from a woman between 18 and 29 years old with alopecia areata. Some clones in this sample may be carry-over from other donors' samples. This sequence joins TRBV6-2 or TRBV6-3 and TRBJ2-1; D is possibly TRBD2 (5 bases). The source material was whole blood, sampled in connection with sensitization to the hapten diphenylcyclopropenone (DPC). The CDR3 is CASTLGKRVEQFF. In DNA form, the CDR3 reads TGTGCCAGCACCCTCGGTAAGAGGGTTGAGCAGTTCTTC.